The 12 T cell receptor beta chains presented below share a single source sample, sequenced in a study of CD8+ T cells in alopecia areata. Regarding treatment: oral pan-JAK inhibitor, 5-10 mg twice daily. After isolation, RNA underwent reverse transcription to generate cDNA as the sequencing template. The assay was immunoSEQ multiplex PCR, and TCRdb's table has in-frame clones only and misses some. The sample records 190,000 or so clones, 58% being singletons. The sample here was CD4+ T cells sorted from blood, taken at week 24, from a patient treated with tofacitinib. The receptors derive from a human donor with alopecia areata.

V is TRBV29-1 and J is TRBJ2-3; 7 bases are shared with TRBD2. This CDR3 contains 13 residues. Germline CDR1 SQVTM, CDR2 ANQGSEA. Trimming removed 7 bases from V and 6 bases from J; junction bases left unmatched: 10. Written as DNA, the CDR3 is TGCAGCGCCCGGGACTACCGGGGGGATACGCAGTATTTT. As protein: CSARDYRGDTQYF.

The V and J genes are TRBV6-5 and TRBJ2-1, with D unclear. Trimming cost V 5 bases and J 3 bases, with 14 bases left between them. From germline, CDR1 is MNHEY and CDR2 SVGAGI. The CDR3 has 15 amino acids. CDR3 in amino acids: CASSPRNSRYNEQFF. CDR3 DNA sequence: TGTGCCAGCAGTCCCCGAAACAGCCGCTACAATGAGCAGTTCTTC.

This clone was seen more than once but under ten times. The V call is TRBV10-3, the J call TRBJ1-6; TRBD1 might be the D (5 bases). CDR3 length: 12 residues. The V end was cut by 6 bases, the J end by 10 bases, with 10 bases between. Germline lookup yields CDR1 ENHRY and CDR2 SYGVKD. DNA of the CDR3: TGTGCCATCAGGGGACCAGGGTCACCCCTCCACTTT. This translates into CAIRGPGSPLHF.

The CDR3 loop reads CASRPRQGAQETQYF. In DNA form, the CDR3 reads TGCGCCAGCAGGCCTCGACAGGGGGCCCAAGAGACCCAGTACTTC. The chain has TRBV4-1 and TRBJ2-5, with 10 bases that match TRBD1. Germline-derived CDR1 and CDR2 are MGHRA and YSYEKL. The CDR3 runs 15 residues. With 6 bases clipped from V and 1 base from J, the junction kept 5 bases outside the gene matches.

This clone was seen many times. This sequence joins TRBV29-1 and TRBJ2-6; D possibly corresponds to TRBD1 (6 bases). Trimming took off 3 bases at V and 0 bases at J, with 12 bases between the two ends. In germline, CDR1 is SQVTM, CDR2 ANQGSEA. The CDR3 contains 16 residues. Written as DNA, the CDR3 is TGCAGCGTTGACCAGGGGTTCGGCTCTGGGGCCAACGTCCTGACTTTC. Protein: CSVDQGFGSGANVLTF.

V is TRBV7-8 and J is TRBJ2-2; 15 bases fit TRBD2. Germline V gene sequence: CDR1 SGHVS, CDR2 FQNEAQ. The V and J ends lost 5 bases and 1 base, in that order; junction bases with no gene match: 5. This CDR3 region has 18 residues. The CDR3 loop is CASSRTSGRAWNTGELFF. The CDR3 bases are TGTGCCAGCAGCCGGACTAGCGGGAGGGCCTGGAACACCGGGGAGCTGTTTTTT.

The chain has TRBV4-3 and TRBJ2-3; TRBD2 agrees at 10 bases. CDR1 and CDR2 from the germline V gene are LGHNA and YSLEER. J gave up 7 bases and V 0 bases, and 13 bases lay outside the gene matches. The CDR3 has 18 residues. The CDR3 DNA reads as TGCGCCAGCAGCCAAGATTGGGGGGGCAGCGGGAGGGACAATACGCAGTATTTT. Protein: CASSQDWGGSGRDNTQYF.

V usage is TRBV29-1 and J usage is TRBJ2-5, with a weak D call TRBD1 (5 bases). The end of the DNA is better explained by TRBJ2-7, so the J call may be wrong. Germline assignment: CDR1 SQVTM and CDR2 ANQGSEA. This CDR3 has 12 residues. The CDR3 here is CSVEDQGYEQYF. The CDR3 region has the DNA TGCAGCGTTGAAGATCAGGGTTACGAGCAGTACTTC.

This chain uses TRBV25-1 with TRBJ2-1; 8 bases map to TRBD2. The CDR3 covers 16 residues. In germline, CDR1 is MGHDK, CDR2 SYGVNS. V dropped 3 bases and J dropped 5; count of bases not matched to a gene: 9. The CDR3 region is CASSDSGLAGDNEQFF. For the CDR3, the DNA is TGTGCCAGCAGTGACTCAGGGCTAGCGGGTGACAATGAGCAGTTCTTC. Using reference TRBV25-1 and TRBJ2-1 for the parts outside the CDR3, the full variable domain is EADIYQTPRYLVIGTGKKITLECSQTMGHDKMYWYQQDPGMELHLIHYSYGVNSTEKGDLSSESTVSRIRTEHFPLTLESARPSHTSQYLCASSDSGLAGDNEQFFGPGTRLTVL.

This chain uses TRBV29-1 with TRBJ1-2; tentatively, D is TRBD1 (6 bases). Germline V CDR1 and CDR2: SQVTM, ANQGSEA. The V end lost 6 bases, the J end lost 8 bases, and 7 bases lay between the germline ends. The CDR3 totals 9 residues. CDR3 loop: CSVGGGYTF. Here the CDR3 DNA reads TGCAGCGTAGGGGGAGGCTACACCTTC.

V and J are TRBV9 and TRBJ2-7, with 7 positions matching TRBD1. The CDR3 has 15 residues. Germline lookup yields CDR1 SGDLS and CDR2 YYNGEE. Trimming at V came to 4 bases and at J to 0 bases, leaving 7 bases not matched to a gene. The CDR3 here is CASSLGWDSSYEQYF. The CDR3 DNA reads TGTGCCAGCAGCCTAGGATGGGACAGCTCCTACGAGCAGTACTTC. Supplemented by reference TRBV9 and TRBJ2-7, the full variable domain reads DSGVTQTPKHLITATGQRVTLRCSPRSGDLSVYWYQQSLDQGLQFLIQYYNGEERAKGNILERFSAQQFPDLHSELNLSSLELGDSALYFCASSLGWDSSYEQYFGPGTRLTVT.

Here the CDR3 reads CASSLEGPGAGELFF. Written as DNA, the CDR3 is TGCGCCAGCAGCTTGGAGGGACCCGGGGCCGGGGAGCTGTTTTTT. The chain has TRBV5-1 and TRBJ2-2; D possibly uses TRBD1 or TRBD2 (5 bases each). The germline CDR1 and CDR2 sequences are SGHRS and YFSETQ. Trimming stripped 0 bases from V and 6 bases from J, with 12 bases between. The length of the CDR3 is 15 residues.